Shown below are 17 T cell receptor beta chains from a single sample sequenced in a study of technical replicates of blood from a few donors. Clones were read by immunoSEQ multiplex PCR, and TCRdb kept only the in-frame ones, dropping some. The data show tens of thousands of clones, about 90% seen once. Sequenced input: T cells isolated from PBMCs. These receptors came from a human donor in good health.

The CDR3 protein is CASSPWTSGSTDTQYF. The CDR3 DNA follows: TGTGCCAGCAGCCCTTGGACTAGCGGTAGCACAGATACGCAGTATTTT. The rearrangement links TRBV11-2 to TRBJ2-3; 10 positions match TRBD2. V trimming: 5 bases; J trimming: 0 bases; junction bases outside the gene matches: 5. Germline CDR1 is SGHAT and CDR2 is FQNNGV. This CDR3 contains 16 residues.

The genes are TRBV5-1 and TRBJ1-3; D possibly corresponds to TRBD1 (6 bases). The V gene's germline CDR1 is SGHRS and CDR2 YFSETQ. This CDR3 comprises 16 residues. V was trimmed by 0 bases and J by 2 bases, leaving 12 bases between them. In DNA, the CDR3 is TGCGCCAGCAGCTTGGCCGGGACAACCGCTGGAAACACCATATATTTT. Translating gives CASSLAGTTAGNTIYF.

The chain combines TRBV7-9 with TRBJ2-5; D perhaps matches TRBD2 (5 bases). V dropped 2 bases and J dropped 5 bases, with 12 bases sitting between them. Germline CDR1 is SEHNR and CDR2 is FQNEAQ (reference sequence). The CDR3 length is 14 residues. CDR3 sequence (DNA): TGTGCCAGCAGCTTAACCCCTCAGCGGGAGACCCAGTACTTC. Translated, it gives CASSLTPQRETQYF.

The chain is built from TRBV5-1 and TRBJ2-5; TRBD2 aligns across 10 bases. V was pared by 4 bases and J by 4 bases, with 10 bases of the junction left unmatched. The CDR3 spans 16 residues. Germline CDR1 reads SGHRS; CDR2 reads YFSETQ. DNA for the CDR3: TGCGCCAGCAGCCTAGGGAGGCTAGCGGGAGTAGAGACCCAGTACTTC. It yields the protein CASSLGRLAGVETQYF.

The chain combines TRBV4-2 with TRBJ2-5, with D tentatively TRBD2 (6 bases). The CDR3 has 17 residues. V lost 0 bases and J lost 7, with 21 bases in between. CDR1 is LGHNA and CDR2 is YNFKEQ in the germline V gene. DNA for the CDR3: TGTGCCAGCAGCCAAGATATATCGGGGGTAGGAGTGGCGACCCAGTACTTC. It yields the protein CASSQDISGVGVATQYF.

This chain links TRBV18 with TRBJ2-1; D is possibly TRBD1 (5 bases). This CDR3 region has 16 residues. With 4 bases removed from V and 1 base from J, the gap between germline ends came to 14 bases. Germline CDR1 is KGHSH and CDR2 is LQKENI. The CDR3 DNA reads TGTGCCAGCTCACGACAGACAGAATTTTCCTACAATGAGCAGTTCTTC. It translates to CASSRQTEFSYNEQFF.

This chain uses TRBV29-1 with TRBJ2-7; TRBD1 might be the D (6 bases). The ends were cut back, 5 bases at V and 0 bases at J, with 11 bases in the middle. CDR1 SQVTM and CDR2 ANQGSEA come from the germline V gene. This CDR3 comprises 13 residues. CDR3 nucleotide sequence: TGCAGCGTTAGGACAGTAAGCTCCTACGAGCAGTACTTC. It encodes CSVRTVSSYEQYF.

The chain carries TRBV18 and TRBJ1-1; 7 bases map to TRBD1. The CDR3 is 12 amino acids. V shed 3 bases, J shed 7 bases, and the junction held 2 bases outside the gene matches. Germline CDR1 is KGHSH and CDR2 is LQKENI. Written as DNA, the CDR3 is TGTGCCAGCTCACCCGGACAGGATGAAGCTTTCTTT. It codes for CASSPGQDEAFF.

This chain connects TRBV6-1 to TRBJ2-5, with D perhaps matching TRBD1 (5 bases). The germline gives CDR1 MNHNS, CDR2 SASEGT. With 2 bases removed from V and 2 bases from J, the gap between germline ends came to 12 bases. The CDR3 is made up of 15 amino acids. The CDR3 region has the DNA TGTGCCAGCAGTGAAAGGGGCAGGCTACAAGAGACCCAGTACTTC. Its translation is CASSERGRLQETQYF.

This chain uses TRBV5-1 with TRBJ1-2; D may be TRBD1 (6 bases). This CDR3 is 16 amino acids long. The germline V gene has CDR1 SGHRS and CDR2 YFSETQ. V lost 0 bases and J lost 3, with 15 bases in between. The CDR3 loop is CASSLDRVKLDYGYTF. The CDR3 DNA is TGCGCCAGCAGCTTGGACAGGGTAAAGTTGGACTATGGCTACACCTTC.

The chain recombines TRBV7-2 with TRBJ2-2; weak D call: TRBD2 (5 bases). V gave up 1 base and J gave up 5 bases, with 20 bases separating them. This CDR3 comprises 18 residues. Germline CDR1 SGHTA, CDR2 FQGNSA. The DNA of the CDR3 is TGTGCCAGCAGCTTAGACCGGGGTCCCTCCGGGGTAACCGGGGAGCTGTTTTTT. Residues: CASSLDRGPSGVTGELFF.

The chain recombines TRBV6-1 with TRBJ1-5; TRBD1 matches 9 bases. The CDR3 sequence is 13 residues long. Germline V CDR1 and CDR2: MNHNS, SASEGT. The junction had 1 base not matched to a gene; V was cut back by 4 bases and J by 6 bases. DNA of the CDR3: TGTGCCAGCAGTGGGGGACAGGGTCAGCCCCAGCATTTT. It translates to CASSGGQGQPQHF.

The chain carries TRBV7-9 and TRBJ2-7, with unresolved D. The germline gives CDR1 SEHNR, CDR2 FQNEAQ (reference sequence). The CDR3 has 13 residues. Trimming removed 1 base at V and 5 bases at J, with 9 bases between. This CDR3 reads CASSLGFPNEQYF. For the CDR3, the DNA is TGTGCCAGCAGCTTAGGTTTTCCTAACGAGCAGTACTTC.

The chain couples TRBV7-9 to TRBJ2-7; 9 nucleotides line up with TRBD2. The V segment lost 7 bases and the J segment 1 base; nucleotides outside the gene matches: 11. The length of the CDR3 is 16 residues. Germline V gene lookup returns CDR1 SEHNR and CDR2 FQNEAQ (reference sequence). CDR3 protein: CASNSPSGKESYEQYF. The CDR3 DNA follows: TGTGCCAGCAACTCCCCTAGCGGGAAGGAGTCCTACGAGCAGTACTTC.

Concerning this clone: Other DNA sequences in the same sample also yield this CDR3. The chain carries TRBV30 and TRBJ2-5, with no clear D. CDR3 length: 12 residues. The V and J ends lost 5 bases and 1 base respectively, with 8 bases between them. Germline loops: CDR1 GTSNPN, CDR2 SVGIG (reference sequence). CDR3 DNA sequence: TGTGCCTGGTCCTACGGCCAAGAGACCCAGTACTTC. As protein: CAWSYGQETQYF. The full variable domain, its missing parts supplied by reference TRBV30 and TRBJ2-5, is SQTIHQWPATLVQPVGSPLSLECTVEGTSNPNLYWYRQAAGRGLQLLFYSVGIGQISSEVPQNLSASRPQDRQFILSSKKLLLSDSGFYLCAWSYGQETQYFGPGTRLLVL.

The rearrangement joins TRBV6-5 to TRBJ1-4; 8 nucleotides match TRBD1. The V gene end was trimmed by 6 bases and the J gene end by 6 bases; junction bases not matched to a gene: 6. CDR3 length: 14 residues. Looked up from germline, CDR1 is MNHEY and CDR2 is SVGAGI. The CDR3 DNA sequence: TGTGCCAGCAGACCAGGACAGGGACATGAAAAACTGTTTTTT. This translates into CASRPGQGHEKLFF.

This clone was picked up one time. The CDR3 DNA is TGTGCCAGTCGACAGGGCCCTTCCTACAATGAGCAGTTCTTC. Encoded protein: CASRQGPSYNEQFF. V usage is TRBV19 and J usage is TRBJ2-1; TRBD1 matches at 7 bases. The germline CDR1 and CDR2 sequences are LNHDA and SQIVND (reference sequence). CDR3 length equals 14 residues. Trimming took 8 bases from V and 1 from J; bases not matched to a gene: 5.